This passage covers 11 T cell receptor beta chains from one sample sequenced in a study of blood T cell repertoires in COVID-19. TCRdb's copy holds only in-frame clones and misses some; the assay was immunoSEQ multiplex PCR. The table lists roughly 150,000 clones, 87% of them singletons, with approximately 3.7% in the top ten. Sequenced sample: PBMCs or T cells enriched from blood (not recorded which). All receptors come from a woman in her forties who had been exposed to COVID-19.

This sequence joins TRBV12-3 or TRBV12-4 and TRBJ1-1; D not certain. V lost 3 bases and J 2 bases, leaving 7 bases between the germline ends. The CDR3 length is 13 residues. The CDR3 DNA reads as TGTGCCAGCAGTTTGAGGGTAAACACTGAAGCTTTCTTT. Its translation: CASSLRVNTEAFF.

The table lists this clone with a count of one. The chain recombines TRBV27 with TRBJ2-7, with 12 bases fitting TRBD1. Per the germline V gene, CDR1 is MNHEY and CDR2 is SMNVEV (reference sequence). This CDR3 is built from 15 residues. Unmatched junction bases numbered 9, after V lost 8 bases and J lost 4 bases. In DNA, the CDR3 is TGTGCCAGCGCGGCCCCGGGACAGGGGGCTTACGAGCAGTACTTC. The encoded protein is CASAAPGQGAYEQYF.

The rearrangement links TRBV29-1 to TRBJ1-2; 8 positions match TRBD1. The CDR3 is made up of 11 amino acids. Germline values: CDR1 SQVTM, CDR2 ANQGSEA. V lost 7 bases and J lost 12; bases outside the gene matches: 10. The CDR3 nucleotides are TGCAGCGCCGAAGCGGACAGGGTGCACACCTTC. Translated: CSAEADRVHTF. Together with reference TRBV29-1 and TRBJ1-2, the CDR3 gives the full variable domain: SAVISQKPSRDICQRGTSLTIQCQVDSQVTMMFWYRQQPGQSLTLIATANQGSEATYESGFVIDKFPISRPNLTFSTLTVSNMSPEDSSIYLCSAEADRVHTFGSGTRLTVV.

The chain combines TRBV10-3 with TRBJ1-1, with D unresolved. This CDR3 has 12 residues. V gave up 7 bases and J gave up 1 base, with 7 bases separating them. Germline loops: CDR1 ENHRY, CDR2 SYGVKD. The CDR3 sequence is CAIKAGNTEAFF. The CDR3 DNA sequence: TGTGCCATCAAGGCAGGGAACACTGAAGCTTTCTTT.

V and J are TRBV29-1 and TRBJ1-3; D is perhaps TRBD1 (6 bases). This CDR3 contains 14 residues. CDR1 SQVTM and CDR2 ANQGSEA come from the germline V gene. V was clipped by 5 bases and J by 1 base, with 12 bases between them. The CDR3 loop is CSVLQGGSGNTIYF. CDR3 bases: TGCAGCGTTCTACAGGGTGGGTCTGGAAACACCATATATTTT.

Points on this clone: A much larger clone sits a single nucleotide away, making a read error possible. The chain is built from TRBV2 and TRBJ2-5, with TRBD2 matching 8 bases. V dropped 5 bases and J dropped 2; count of bases not matched to a gene: 1. The CDR3 is made up of 13 amino acids. CDR1 is SNHLY, CDR2 FYNNEI, per germline. CDR3 sequence: CASSRLAQETQYF. The DNA of the CDR3 is TGTGCCAGCAGTCGACTAGCGCAAGAGACCCAGTACTTC.

V gene TRBV12-2 combines with J gene TRBJ1-5; TRBD1, the table's D call, lacks a check against the DNA. TRBV12-2 is listed as a pseudogene. The length of the CDR3 is 18 residues. The CDR3 sequence is CASRLAGSRQENGQPQHF. Written as DNA, the CDR3 is TGTGCAAGTCGCTTAGCGGGCAGCCGGCAAGAAAATGGTCAGCCCCAGCATTTT.

V and J are TRBV7-9 and TRBJ2-1; 9 nucleotides match TRBD1. Trimming removed 4 bases from V and 4 bases from J; junction bases left unmatched: 5. CDR1 SEHNR and CDR2 FQNEAQ come from the germline V gene (reference sequence). The CDR3 length is 15 residues. CDR3 bases: TGTGCCAGCAGCTCCGGGACAGGGACTTACAATGAGCAGTTCTTC. Residues: CASSSGTGTYNEQFF.

A few counts support this clone. The rearrangement links TRBV28 to TRBJ2-5, with no clear D. CDR1 is MDHEN and CDR2 is SYDVKM in the germline V gene. V gave up 2 bases and J gave up 5 bases, with 12 bases separating them. The CDR3 is 14 residues long. CDR3 in amino acids: CASSLGSGVETQYF. The CDR3 nucleotides read TGTGCCAGCAGTTTAGGTTCGGGTGTTGAGACCCAGTACTTC.

This sequence joins TRBV29-1 and TRBJ2-1, with 11 bases aligning to TRBD2. J lost 2 bases, V lost 4 bases, and 7 bases had no gene match. Per the germline V gene, CDR1 is SQVTM and CDR2 is ANQGSEA. This CDR3 spans 16 amino acids. CDR3 protein: CSVATSGGRTYNEQFF. The CDR3 nucleotides are TGCAGCGTTGCTACTAGCGGGGGCCGTACCTACAATGAGCAGTTCTTC.

The chain recombines TRBV9 with TRBJ1-1, with D unresolved. The CDR3 contains 14 residues. Looked up from germline, CDR1 is SGDLS and CDR2 is YYNGEE. With 0 bases removed from V and 1 base from J, the gap between germline ends came to 7 bases. CDR3 in DNA: TGTGCCAGCAGCGTAGAACCCGGGAACACTGAAGCTTTCTTT. Residues: CASSVEPGNTEAFF.